This T cell receptor beta chain was sequenced during a study of T cells in Graves' hyperthyroidism and ophthalmopathy. Trimming left V 4 bases short and J 2 bases short, with 9 bases between. The CDR3 contains 13 residues. Per the germline V gene, CDR1 is MNHEY and CDR2 is SVGEGT. On this clonotype itself: What it recognizes is unknown.

The source material, RNA transcripts, was used to amplify TCR beta CDR3 regions. The study used the HTBI primer set for a first-round RT-PCR of the TCR CDR3. TCRdb recomputed calls from the multiplex PCR reads with MiXCR, one row per CDR3 protein. The sample includes approximately 520,000 distinct CDR3 sequences, under 25% of them seen just once. Stable disease denoted Graves' hyperthyroidism without ophthalmopathy progression within 18 months. Uncontrolled infection, other autoimmune disease, pregnancy or lactation disqualified patients from enrolment. Broader study findings: For ophthalmopathy, model prediction preceded onset by a median 6.5 months. Ophthalmopathy could be told apart from stable hyperthyroidism with a 13 V-J model.

The clonotype originates from a man younger than 35 with Graves' hyperthyroidism. What was sequenced was blood. The V call is TRBV6-2 or TRBV6-3, the J call TRBJ2-7; possible D gene TRBD1, 6 bases. The CDR3 region is CASSWDTPYEQYF. The CDR3 DNA follows: TGTGCCAGCAGTTGGGACACTCCCTACGAGCAGTACTTC.